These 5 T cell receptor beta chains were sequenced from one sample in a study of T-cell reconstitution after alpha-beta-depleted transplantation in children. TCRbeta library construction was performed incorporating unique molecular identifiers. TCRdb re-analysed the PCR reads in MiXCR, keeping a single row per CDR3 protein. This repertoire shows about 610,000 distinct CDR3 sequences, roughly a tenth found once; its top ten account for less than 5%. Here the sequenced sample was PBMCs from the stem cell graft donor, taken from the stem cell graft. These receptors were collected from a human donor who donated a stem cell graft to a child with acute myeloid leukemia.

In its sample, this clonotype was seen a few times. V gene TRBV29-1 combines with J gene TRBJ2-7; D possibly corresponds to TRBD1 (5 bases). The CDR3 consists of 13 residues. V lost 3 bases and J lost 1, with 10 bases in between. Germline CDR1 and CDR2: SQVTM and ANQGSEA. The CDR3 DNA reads TGCAGCGTTGAGACGGCAGGGTCCTACGAGCAGTACTTC. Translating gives CSVETAGSYEQYF.

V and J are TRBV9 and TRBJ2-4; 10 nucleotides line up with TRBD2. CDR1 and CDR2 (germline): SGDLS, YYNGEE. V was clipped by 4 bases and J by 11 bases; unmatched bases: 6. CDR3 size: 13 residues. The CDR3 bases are TGTGCCAGCAGCCCCGATCTAGCGGGGGTTCAGTACTTC. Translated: CASSPDLAGVQYF.

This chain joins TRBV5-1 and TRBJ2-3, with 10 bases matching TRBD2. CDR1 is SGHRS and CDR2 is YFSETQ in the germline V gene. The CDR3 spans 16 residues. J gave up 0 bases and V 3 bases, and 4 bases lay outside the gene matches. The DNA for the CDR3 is TGCGCCAGCAGCTGGGGACTAGCGCGAAGCACAGATACGCAGTATTTT. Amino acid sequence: CASSWGLARSTDTQYF.

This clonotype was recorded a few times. Written as DNA, the CDR3 is TGTGCCAGCAGCGGACAGGGCCTAGCCAAAAACATTCAGTACTTC. Residues: CASSGQGLAKNIQYF. The V gene is TRBV11-1, the J gene TRBJ2-4, with 8 positions matching TRBD1. The CDR3 extends over 15 amino acids. Trimming cost V 5 bases and J 0 bases; bases outside gene matches: 3. Per the germline V gene, CDR1 is SGHAT and CDR2 is FQDESV (reference sequence).

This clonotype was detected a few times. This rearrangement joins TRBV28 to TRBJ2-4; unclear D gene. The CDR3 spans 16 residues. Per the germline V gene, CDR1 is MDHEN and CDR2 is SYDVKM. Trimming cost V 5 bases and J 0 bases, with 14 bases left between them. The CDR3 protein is CASSQTPTLAKNIQYF. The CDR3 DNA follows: TGTGCCAGCAGTCAGACTCCTACCCTAGCCAAAAACATTCAGTACTTC.